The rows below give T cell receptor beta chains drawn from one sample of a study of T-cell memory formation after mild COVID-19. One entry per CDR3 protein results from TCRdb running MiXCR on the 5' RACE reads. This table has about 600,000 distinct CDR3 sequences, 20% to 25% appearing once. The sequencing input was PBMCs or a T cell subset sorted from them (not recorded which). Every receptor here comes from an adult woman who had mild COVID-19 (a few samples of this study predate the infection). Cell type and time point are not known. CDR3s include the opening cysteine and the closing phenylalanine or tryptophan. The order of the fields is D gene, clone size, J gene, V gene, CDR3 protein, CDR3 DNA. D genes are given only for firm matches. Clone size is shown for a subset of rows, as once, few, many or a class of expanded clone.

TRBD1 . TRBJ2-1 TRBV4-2 CASSPRRGQDNEQFF TGTGCCAGCAGCCCGAGACGGGGACAGGACAATGAGCAGTTCTTC
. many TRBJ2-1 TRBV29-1 CSAEQSYNEQFF TGCAGCGCCGAACAGTCCTACAATGAGCAGTTCTTC
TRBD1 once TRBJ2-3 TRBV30 CAWSTRGRGTDTQYF TGTGCCTGGAGTACCAGGGGGCGCGGCACAGATACGCAGTATTTT
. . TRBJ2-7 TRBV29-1 CSVVPTNSYEQYF TGCAGCGTTGTTCCCACAAATTCCTACGAGCAGTACTTC
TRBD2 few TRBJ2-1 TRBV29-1 CSASPGTSGRPSSLRAEQFF TGCAGCGCCTCCCCGGGGACTAGCGGGAGACCCTCCTCACTTCGGGCTGAGCAGTTCTTC
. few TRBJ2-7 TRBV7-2 CASSGGASYEQYF TGTGCCAGCAGCGGGGGGGCCTCCTACGAGCAGTACTTC
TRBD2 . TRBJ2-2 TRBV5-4 CASSLRGGPAGELFF TGTGCCAGCAGCTTGCGGGGGGGGCCTGCCGGGGAGCTGTTTTTT
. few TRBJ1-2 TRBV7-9 CASSLVWRDGYTF TGTGCCAGCAGCTTAGTTTGGAGAGATGGCTACACCTTC
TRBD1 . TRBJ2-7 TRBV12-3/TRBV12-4 CASSPDRDGEQYF TGTGCCAGCAGTCCGGACAGGGACGGCGAGCAGTACTTC
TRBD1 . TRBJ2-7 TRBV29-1 CSVWDSYEQYF TGCAGCGTCTGGGACAGCTACGAGCAGTACTTC
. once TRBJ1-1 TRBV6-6 CASMQDTRMNTEAFF TGTGCCAGCATGCAGGACACCCGGATGAACACTGAAGCTTTCTTT
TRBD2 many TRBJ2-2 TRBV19 CASIQTGLAGVTGELFF TGTGCCAGTATTCAAACGGGACTAGCGGGAGTCACCGGGGAGCTGTTTTTT
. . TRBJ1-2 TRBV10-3 CAISEQGPAAYGYTF TGTGCCATCAGTGAGCAGGGGCCAGCGGCCTATGGCTACACCTTC
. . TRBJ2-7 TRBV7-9 CASSAGLEQYF TGTGCCAGCAGCGCCGGGTTGGAGCAGTACTTC
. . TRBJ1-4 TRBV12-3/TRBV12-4 CASSRGRRNEKLFF TGTGCCAGCAGCCGGGGACGCCGTAATGAAAAACTGTTTTTT
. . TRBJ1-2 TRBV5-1 CASSWSGAGFGYTF TGCGCCAGCAGCTGGTCTGGGGCTGGCTTCGGCTACACCTTC
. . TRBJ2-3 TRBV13 CASSLRVFNTDTQYF TGTGCCAGCAGCTTACGCGTATTCAATACAGATACGCAGTATTTT
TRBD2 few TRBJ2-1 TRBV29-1 CSVRPSGRNYEQFF TGCAGCGTTCGCCCTAGCGGGAGAAACTATGAGCAGTTCTTC
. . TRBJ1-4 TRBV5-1 CASSLAPTGTNEKLFF TGCGCCAGCAGCTTGGCCCCAACGGGAACTAATGAAAAACTGTTTTTT
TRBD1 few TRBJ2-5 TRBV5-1 CASSLMGQGTQYF TGCGCCAGCAGCTTGATGGGACAGGGTACCCAGTACTTC
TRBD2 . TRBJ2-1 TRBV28 CASSYGVAGVSYNEQFF TGTGCCAGCAGTTACGGGGTAGCGGGAGTATCCTACAATGAGCAGTTCTTC
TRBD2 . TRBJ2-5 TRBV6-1 CASSEAGRASHQETQYF TGTGCCAGCAGTGAAGCAGGGAGGGCTAGCCATCAAGAGACCCAGTACTTC
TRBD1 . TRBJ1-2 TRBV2 CASSGPGQGVDRYGYTF TGTGCCAGCAGTGGACCGGGACAGGGGGTTGATCGGTATGGCTACACCTTC